The clone carrying this T cell receptor (beta chain) was seen many times. Its specificity is unknown. The record originates from a study of Graves' ophthalmopathy and Graves' hyperthyroidism. Ophthalmopathy donors' eye disease showed moderate-to-severe activity, CAS of at least 3, NOSPECS of at least 4 and duration under 3 months. RNA transcripts served as template for amplifying TCR beta CDR3 sequences. In the first round, RT-PCR was carried out with HTBI primers, and a multiplex PCR formed the second round. In TCRdb, the multiplex PCR reads were re-called with MiXCR into one record per CDR3 protein. The repertoire includes about 400,000 distinct CDR3 sequences, about 17% of them detected once, and about 1.4% sits in the top ten. V was clipped by 5 bases and J by 3 bases, with 19 bases between them. Germline V lookup: CDR1 MNHEY, CDR2 SVGEGT. The CDR3 totals 16 residues. Whole-study findings and limits: A classifier, a 13-signature model, separated ophthalmopathy from stable hyperthyroidism with more than 85% sensitivity and 81.08% specificity.

The sequenced material came from peripheral blood. The genes are TRBV6-2 or TRBV6-3 and TRBJ1-1; a weak D match, TRBD1 (6 bases). This clonotype was obtained from a woman aged 18-30 years with Graves' ophthalmopathy. The CDR3 DNA follows: TGTGCCAGCAGTCCGCGACAGGCCTATATGGACACTGAAGCTTTCTTT. Translating gives CASSPRQAYMDTEAFF.